These T cell receptor beta chains were read from a single sample in a study of immune evolution from preneoplasia to lung adenocarcinoma. Produced via immunoSEQ multiplex PCR; TCRdb's table is partial and in-frame only. The profile shows around 41,000 clones, approximately 80% of them singletons. Sample: FFPE invasive lung adenocarcinoma tissue. The receptor set was obtained from a person aged 55-75 years with lung adenocarcinoma. CDR3s include the opening cysteine and the closing phenylalanine or tryptophan.

j_call	v_call	cdr3_aa
TRBJ2-1	TRBV29-1	CSVGVNEQFF
TRBJ2-7	TRBV10-1	CASNTTGYEQYF
TRBJ2-4	TRBV2	CASTPLKNIQYF
TRBJ2-5	TRBV6-1	CASSEGATIAYQETQYF
TRBJ1-2	TRBV5-1	CASSPTNIRGTYGYTF
TRBJ2-6	TRBV6-4	CASSSTGSSGANVLTF
TRBJ1-3	TRBV5-1	CASSLVRSTSGNTIYF
TRBJ1-3	TRBV11-3	CASSRSRAPGNTIYF
TRBJ2-3	TRBV28	CASSFSVRLDYPSTDTQYF
TRBJ1-5	TRBV28	CASRTRGAGNQPQHF
TRBJ1-1	TRBV6-1	CASSSGPGTAEAFF
TRBJ2-7	TRBV27	CASSFRYDRAYEQYF
TRBJ2-5	TRBV21-1	CASVIALYQETQYF
TRBJ2-5	TRBV7-2	CASSLEWAGGAETQYF
TRBJ2-2	TRBV18	CASSPYTGELFF
TRBJ2-2	TRBV27	CASSLSFGGGSTGELFF
TRBJ2-1	TRBV14	CASSPRRLAGGNHEQFF
TRBJ2-1	TRBV7-9	CASSSSSYNEQFF
TRBJ1-2	TRBV5-6	CASSNRGHDYGYTF